One sample yielded the 18 T cell receptor beta chains listed below, sequenced in a study of T cell changes during pregnancy in multiple sclerosis. The method was immunoSEQ multiplex PCR; TCRdb's version includes in-frame clones alone and lacks a portion of them. Seen here are 70,000 to 95,000 clones, over 85% observed once, and the top ten hold about 3.9%. Sequenced material: peripheral blood, taken in the first trimester of pregnancy. The receptors were sampled from a female donor with multiple sclerosis, enrolled in a pregnancy study.

The chain combines TRBV18 with TRBJ1-1, with 9 bases identical to TRBD1. Germline values: CDR1 KGHSH, CDR2 LQKENI. The length of the CDR3 is 15 residues. The V gene end was trimmed by 2 bases and the J gene end by 5 bases; junction bases not matched to a gene: 6. The CDR3 protein is CASSPRQGDGTEAFF. The CDR3 region has the DNA TGTGCCAGCTCACCAAGACAGGGGGATGGAACTGAAGCTTTCTTT.

The chain is built from TRBV27 and TRBJ1-2; 9 bases agree with TRBD1. Trimming removed 0 bases from V and 3 bases from J; junction bases left unmatched: 2. The CDR3 contains 15 residues. The germline V gene has CDR1 MNHEY and CDR2 SMNVEV (reference sequence). CDR3 loop: CASSLSTGGDYGYTF. CDR3 DNA: TGTGCCAGCAGTTTATCGACAGGGGGTGACTATGGCTACACCTTC.

This chain links TRBV9 with TRBJ2-7; possibly TRBD1 for D (6 bases). The CDR3 is 14 residues long. The V gene lost 0 bases and the J gene lost 2 bases, with 9 bases spanning the gap. Germline V gene sequence: CDR1 SGDLS, CDR2 YYNGEE. CDR3 nucleotide sequence: TGTGCCAGCAGCGTAGCTGCAGGGGCCTACGAGCAGTACTTC. It yields the protein CASSVAAGAYEQYF. The complete variable domain, with remaining parts taken from reference TRBV9 and TRBJ2-7, reads DSGVTQTPKHLITATGQRVTLRCSPRSGDLSVYWYQQSLDQGLQFLIQYYNGEERAKGNILERFSAQQFPDLHSELNLSSLELGDSALYFCASSVAAGAYEQYFGPGTRLTVT.

This clone was recorded only once. The chain uses TRBV25-1 and TRBJ1-4; no clear D. The CDR3 totals 12 residues. V was cut by 4 bases and J by 8 bases, with 8 bases left in between. Per germline, CDR1 MGHDK and CDR2 SYGVNS. In DNA form, the CDR3 reads TGTGCCAGCAGTGGACCCGGGGAAAAACTGTTTTTT. Residues: CASSGPGEKLFF.

The chain employs TRBV25-1 and TRBJ2-7; no clear D gene. This CDR3 spans 15 amino acids. Germline lookup yields CDR1 MGHDK and CDR2 SYGVNS. The V end lost 0 bases, the J end lost 2 bases, and 11 bases lay between the germline ends. The CDR3 spells CASSEYFSDPYEQYF. DNA for the CDR3: TGTGCCAGCAGTGAATACTTCAGCGACCCCTACGAGCAGTACTTC.

This chain connects TRBV19 to TRBJ2-2, with D hard to call. The V and J ends lost 7 bases and 0 bases respectively, with 3 bases between them. Germline assignment: CDR1 LNHDA and CDR2 SQIVND (reference sequence). This CDR3 spans 12 amino acids. CDR3 residues: CASTANTGELFF. CDR3 coding DNA: TGTGCCAGTACCGCGAACACCGGGGAGCTGTTTTTT.

CDR3 in DNA: TGTGCCAGCAGTGACTCTGAGACTGGTACGTTGAACACTGAAGCTTTCTTT. It is translated as CASSDSETGTLNTEAFF. The rearrangement uses TRBV25-1 and TRBJ1-1; D ambiguous. The germline V gene encodes CDR1 MGHDK and CDR2 SYGVNS. The CDR3 is 17 residues long. Trimming stripped 3 bases from V and 0 bases from J, with 17 bases between.

This chain uses TRBV10-2 with TRBJ1-6, with D uncertain. Trimming removed 5 bases at V and 0 bases at J, with 11 bases between. The V gene's germline CDR1 is WSHSY and CDR2 SAAADI. This CDR3 comprises 16 residues. The CDR3: CASSPAASSYNSPLHF. DNA for the CDR3: TGCGCCAGCAGTCCCGCGGCCAGCTCCTATAATTCACCCCTCCACTTT.

The V gene is TRBV7-2, the J gene TRBJ2-3, with 9 bases identical to TRBD2. The CDR3 extends over 17 amino acids. Germline V gene data show CDR1 as SGHTA and CDR2 as FQGNSA. Trimming cost V 0 bases and J 0 bases; bases outside gene matches: 4. CDR3 protein: CASSLAFLAGSTDTQYF. The CDR3 nucleotides are TGTGCCAGCAGCTTAGCATTTCTAGCGGGGAGCACAGATACGCAGTATTTT.

The chain employs TRBV6-1 and TRBJ2-7, with 7 bases aligning to TRBD1. This CDR3 comprises 14 residues. Germline V gene lookup returns CDR1 MNHNS and CDR2 SASEGT. V shed 11 bases and J 2 bases; nucleotides not matched to a gene: 12. CDR3 DNA: TGTGCCCGAAAAGCAGGGGGTTCTCCCTACGAGCAGTACTTC. Encoded protein: CARKAGGSPYEQYF.

V usage is TRBV27 and J usage is TRBJ2-3; 11 bases map to TRBD2. The ends lost 5 bases at V and 1 base at J; junction bases unmatched: 11. From germline, CDR1 is MNHEY and CDR2 SMNVEV (reference sequence). The CDR3 extends over 18 amino acids. CDR3 sequence (DNA): TGTGCCAGCAGTCCCAGACTAGCGGGGATGGGTGGCACAGATACGCAGTATTTT. Amino acids: CASSPRLAGMGGTDTQYF.

The rearrangement uses TRBV7-9 and TRBJ2-7; D unresolved. V was trimmed by 0 bases and J by 3 bases, leaving 9 bases between them. The CDR3 sequence is 14 residues long. CDR1 and CDR2 from the germline V gene are SEHNR and FQNEAQ (reference sequence). The CDR3 sequence: CASSLAPEIYEQYF. CDR3 bases: TGTGCCAGCAGCTTAGCGCCGGAGATCTACGAGCAGTACTTC.

As regards this clone: In the same sample, other DNA sequences code for this CDR3. V gene TRBV2 combines with J gene TRBJ1-1; D perhaps matches TRBD1 (5 bases). Germline values: CDR1 SNHLY, CDR2 FYNNEI. The V end lost 5 bases, the J end lost 2 bases, and 6 bases lay between the germline ends. This CDR3 is 12 amino acids long. As DNA, the CDR3 is TGTGCCAGCAGTCAGGGAAACACTGAAGCTTTCTTT. Its protein product is CASSQGNTEAFF.

The chain joins TRBV7-8 to TRBJ1-3; D remains unclear. Germline loops: CDR1 SGHVS, CDR2 FQNEAQ. CDR3 length: 17 residues. Trimming took off 2 bases at V and 0 bases at J, with 14 bases between the two ends. The CDR3 nucleotides read TGTGCCAGCAGCTTACTAGTTACCACGCTCTCTGGAAACACCATATATTTT. Protein product: CASSLLVTTLSGNTIYF. Based on the CDR3 plus reference TRBV7-8 and TRBJ1-3, the full variable domain is GAGVSQSPRYKVAKRGQDVALRCDPISGHVSLFWYQQALGQGPEFLTYFQNEAQLDKSGLPSDRFFAERPEGSVSTLKIQRTQQEDSAVYLCASSLLVTTLSGNTIYFGEGSWLTVV.

Here the CDR3 DNA reads TGTGCCAGGGCCGATGACAGGGCCGGCTATGGCTACACCTTC. As protein: CARADDRAGYGYTF. The genes are TRBV6-1 and TRBJ1-2, with 7 bases identical to TRBD1. V dropped 9 bases and J dropped 4; count of bases not matched to a gene: 11. The germline V gene has CDR1 MNHNS and CDR2 SASEGT. This CDR3 is 14 amino acids long.

This clone was counted once. The DNA for the CDR3 is TGCAGTCGTGCCGCTGTGAGCTCCTACAATGAGCAGTTCTTC. This gives the protein CSRAAVSSYNEQFF. The rearrangement uses TRBV29-1 and TRBJ2-1; D call uncertain. The CDR3 covers 14 residues. Looked up from germline, CDR1 is SQVTM and CDR2 is ANQGSEA.

V gene TRBV11-3 combines with J gene TRBJ1-5; D might be TRBD1 (5 bases). Looked up from germline, CDR1 is SGHNT and CDR2 is YENEEA. This CDR3 spans 17 amino acids. V lost 6 bases and J 2 bases, leaving 20 bases between the germline ends. The chain's CDR3 is CASRRAGPLYGNQPQHF. CDR3 sequence (DNA): TGTGCCAGCAGACGGGCGGGGCCCCTTTATGGCAATCAGCCCCAGCATTTT.

This rearrangement joins TRBV6-1 to TRBJ2-3; 7 bases are shared with TRBD2. The J segment lost 0 bases and the V segment lost 6 bases, leaving 6 bases of the junction unmatched. CDR3 size: 15 residues. CDR1 and CDR2 (germline): MNHNS, SASEGT. The CDR3: CASSAPRGSTDTQYF. For the CDR3, the DNA is TGTGCCAGCAGCGCCCCGCGGGGGAGCACAGATACGCAGTATTTT.